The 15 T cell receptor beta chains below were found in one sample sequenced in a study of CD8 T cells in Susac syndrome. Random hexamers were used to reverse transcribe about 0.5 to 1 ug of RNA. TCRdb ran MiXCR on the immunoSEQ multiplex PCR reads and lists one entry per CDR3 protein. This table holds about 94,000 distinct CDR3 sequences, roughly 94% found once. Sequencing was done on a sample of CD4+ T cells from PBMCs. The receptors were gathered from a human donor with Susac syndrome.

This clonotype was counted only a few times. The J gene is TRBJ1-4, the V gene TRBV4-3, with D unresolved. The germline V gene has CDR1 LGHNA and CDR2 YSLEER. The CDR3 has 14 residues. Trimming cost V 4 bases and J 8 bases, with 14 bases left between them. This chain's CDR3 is CASSPNSDDEKLFF. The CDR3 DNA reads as TGCGCCAGCAGCCCTAATTCAGACGACGAAAAACTGTTTTTT.

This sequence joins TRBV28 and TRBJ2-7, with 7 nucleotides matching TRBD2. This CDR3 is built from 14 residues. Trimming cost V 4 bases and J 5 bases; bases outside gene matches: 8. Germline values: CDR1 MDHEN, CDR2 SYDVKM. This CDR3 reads CASSSGGPRNEQYF. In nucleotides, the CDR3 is TGTGCCAGCAGTTCGGGGGGACCAAGGAACGAGCAGTACTTC.

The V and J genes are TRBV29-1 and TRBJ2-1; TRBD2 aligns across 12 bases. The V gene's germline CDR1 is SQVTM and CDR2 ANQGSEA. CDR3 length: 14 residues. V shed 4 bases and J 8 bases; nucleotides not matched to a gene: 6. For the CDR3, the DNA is TGCAGCGTTGCCGGACTAGCGGGGCTCGATGAGCAGTTCTTC. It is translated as CSVAGLAGLDEQFF.

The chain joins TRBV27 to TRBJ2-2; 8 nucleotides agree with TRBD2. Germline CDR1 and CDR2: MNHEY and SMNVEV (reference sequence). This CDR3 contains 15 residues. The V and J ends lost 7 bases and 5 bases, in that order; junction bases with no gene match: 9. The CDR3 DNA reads TGTGCCAGCACCCGATTTGGCGGGGGGACCGGGGAGCTGTTTTTT. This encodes CASTRFGGGTGELFF.

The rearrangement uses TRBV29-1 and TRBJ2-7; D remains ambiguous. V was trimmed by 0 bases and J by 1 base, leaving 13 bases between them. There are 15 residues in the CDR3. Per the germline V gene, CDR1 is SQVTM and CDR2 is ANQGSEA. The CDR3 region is CSVEDRAGNSYEQYF. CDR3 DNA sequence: TGCAGCGTTGAAGATCGGGCAGGCAATTCCTACGAGCAGTACTTC.

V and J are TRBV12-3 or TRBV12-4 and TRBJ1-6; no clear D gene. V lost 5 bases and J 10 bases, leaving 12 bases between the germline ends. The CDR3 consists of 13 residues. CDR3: CASSRPPESPLHF. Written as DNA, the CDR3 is TGTGCCAGCAGTCGCCCGCCTGAATCACCCCTCCACTTT.

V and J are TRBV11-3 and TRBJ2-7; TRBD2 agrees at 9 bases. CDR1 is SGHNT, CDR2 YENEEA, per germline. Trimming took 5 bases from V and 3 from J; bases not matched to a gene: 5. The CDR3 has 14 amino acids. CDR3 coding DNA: TGTGCCAGCAGCCTTAGCGGGGGTAACTACGAGCAGTACTTC. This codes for CASSLSGGNYEQYF.

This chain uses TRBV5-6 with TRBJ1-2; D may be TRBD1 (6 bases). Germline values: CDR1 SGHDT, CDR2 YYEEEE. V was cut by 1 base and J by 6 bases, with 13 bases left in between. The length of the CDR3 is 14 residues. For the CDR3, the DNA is TGTGCCAGCAGCTTGACCGTCAGGGGTCATGGCTACACCTTC. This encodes CASSLTVRGHGYTF.

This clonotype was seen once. The CDR3 sequence: CATSRDEKGRHEQYF. The CDR3 DNA reads TGTGCCACCAGCAGAGATGAAAAGGGGCGCCACGAGCAGTACTTC. This sequence joins TRBV15 and TRBJ2-7, with D perhaps TRBD1 (5 bases). Germline-derived CDR1 and CDR2 are LNHNV and YYDKDF (reference sequence). V was shortened by 0 bases and J by 5 bases, with 14 bases between the two germline ends. The CDR3 runs 15 residues.

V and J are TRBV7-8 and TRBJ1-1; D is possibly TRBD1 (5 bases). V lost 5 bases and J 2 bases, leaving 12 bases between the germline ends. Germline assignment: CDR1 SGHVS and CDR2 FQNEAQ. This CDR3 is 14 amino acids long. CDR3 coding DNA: TGTGCCAGCAGCAAATCACAGGATAACACTGAAGCTTTCTTT. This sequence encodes CASSKSQDNTEAFF.

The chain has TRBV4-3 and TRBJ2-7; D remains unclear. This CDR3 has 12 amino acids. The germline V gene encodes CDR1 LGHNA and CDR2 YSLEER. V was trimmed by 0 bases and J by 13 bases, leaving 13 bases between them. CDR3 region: CASSQDGVTLYF. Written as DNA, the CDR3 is TGCGCCAGCAGCCAAGATGGGGTGACGCTTTACTTC.

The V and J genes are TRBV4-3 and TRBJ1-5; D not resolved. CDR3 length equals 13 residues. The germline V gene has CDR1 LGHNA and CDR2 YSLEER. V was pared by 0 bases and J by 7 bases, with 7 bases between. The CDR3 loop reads CASSQDLDQPQHF. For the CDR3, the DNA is TGCGCCAGCAGCCAAGATTTGGACCAGCCCCAGCATTTT.

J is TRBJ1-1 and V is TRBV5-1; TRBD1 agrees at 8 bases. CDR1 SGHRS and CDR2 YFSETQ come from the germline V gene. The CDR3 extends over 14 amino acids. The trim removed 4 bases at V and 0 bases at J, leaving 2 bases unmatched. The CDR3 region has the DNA TGCGCCAGCAGCCGACAGGGGTTGAACACTGAAGCTTTCTTT. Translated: CASSRQGLNTEAFF.

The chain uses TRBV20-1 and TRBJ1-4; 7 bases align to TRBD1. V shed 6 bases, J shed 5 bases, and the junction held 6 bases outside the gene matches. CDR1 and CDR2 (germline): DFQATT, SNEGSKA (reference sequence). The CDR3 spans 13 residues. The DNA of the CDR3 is TGCAGTGCCCAGGGGGGGGGCAATGAAAAACTGTTTTTT. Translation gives CSAQGGGNEKLFF.

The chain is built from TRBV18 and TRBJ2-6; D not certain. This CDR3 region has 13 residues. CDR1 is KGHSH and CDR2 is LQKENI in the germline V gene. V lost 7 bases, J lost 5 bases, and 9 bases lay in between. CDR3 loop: CASFLNRANVLTF. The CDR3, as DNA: TGTGCCAGCTTCCTCAATAGGGCCAACGTCCTGACTTTC.